This passage covers 21 T cell receptor beta chains from one sample sequenced in a study of T cell repertoires in cytomegalovirus infection. A single record per CDR3 protein comes from TCRdb applying MiXCR to the reads. This table holds about 680,000 distinct CDR3 sequences, roughly 24% found once. The sample consisted of CD8+ T cells from PBMCs. The receptor source for this set is a human donor in good health (CMV status not recorded). Some clones in this sample may be carry-over from other donors' samples.

This clonotype was seen more than once but under ten times. The rearrangement joins TRBV6-6 to TRBJ1-4, with 7 nucleotides matching TRBD1. Trimming took 1 base from V and 5 from J; bases not matched to a gene: 7. The CDR3 runs 16 residues. Germline V gene data show CDR1 as MNHNY and CDR2 as SVGAGI (reference sequence). The CDR3 DNA reads as TGTGCCAGCAGTTACTTCATGGACAGGATAAATGAAAAACTGTTTTTT. This codes for CASSYFMDRINEKLFF.

The chain carries TRBV7-6 and TRBJ1-4; possible D gene TRBD1, 5 bases. The CDR3 runs to 14 residues. V dropped 1 base and J dropped 8 bases, with 11 bases sitting between them. Germline V CDR1 and CDR2: SGHVS, FNYEAQ. CDR3 in DNA: TGTGCCAGCAGCTTAGTCGGACGGGGGGAAAAACTGTTTTTT. This codes for CASSLVGRGEKLFF.

This clonotype was picked up a small number of times. V gene TRBV29-1 combines with J gene TRBJ2-2, with 12 nucleotides matching TRBD1. Germline trimming cut 2 bases from V and 6 bases from J; bases unmatched to any gene: 16. CDR3 length: 19 residues. Germline CDR1 SQVTM, CDR2 ANQGSEA. The CDR3 loop reads CSVEKTWDRGPPSPGELFF. CDR3 nucleotides: TGCAGCGTTGAAAAAACCTGGGACAGGGGGCCACCGAGTCCCGGGGAGCTGTTTTTT.

Notes on this clonotype: This may stem from a read error, because a much larger clone lies one nucleotide away. The final CDR3 position lacks the conserved phenylalanine or tryptophan, pointing to a likely read error. The V gene is TRBV12-3 or TRBV12-4, the J gene TRBJ1-2; weak D call: TRBD1 (6 bases). V shed 7 bases and J shed 7 bases, with 16 bases lying between them. The CDR3 sequence is 13 residues long. Here the CDR3 reads CASTFNRVLGYTL. CDR3 nucleotides: TGTGCCAGCACTTTCAACAGGGTTCTTGGCTACACCCTC.

This clonotype was seen a few times. V gene TRBV6-2 or TRBV6-3 combines with J gene TRBJ2-5, with 8 bases identical to TRBD1. Germline loops: CDR1 MNHEY, CDR2 SVGEGT. J was trimmed by 4 bases and V by 2 bases; bases with no gene match: 15. This CDR3 region has 18 residues. Here the CDR3 reads CASSYPLTGAPFGETQYF. CDR3 in DNA: TGTGCCAGCAGTTACCCCCTGACAGGGGCGCCTTTCGGAGAGACCCAGTACTTC.

This clonotype was detected a few times. The chain combines TRBV24-1 with TRBJ2-7; D ambiguous. V gave up 3 bases and J gave up 2 bases, with 19 bases separating them. CDR1 is KGHDR, CDR2 SFDVKD, per germline. The CDR3 contains 17 residues. The CDR3 nucleotides read TGTGCCACCAGTGATCCTCGGACCGCCAAGCACCCCTACGAGCAGTACTTC. Its protein product is CATSDPRTAKHPYEQYF.

The chain employs TRBV12-5 and TRBJ1-1; TRBD1 is a possible D gene (6 bases). Germline V gene data show CDR1 as LGHNT and CDR2 as FRNRAP. The length of the CDR3 is 14 residues. Trimming left V 3 bases short and J 7 bases short, with 15 bases between. CDR3 nucleotide sequence: TGTGCTAGTGGTTTCCCGGGACACGGTTTTGAAGCTTTCTTT. It codes for CASGFPGHGFEAFF.

This clonotype occurred many times. The gene calls are TRBV20-1 and TRBJ1-1; D gene uncertain. The CDR3 is 13 amino acids. CDR1 is DFQATT, CDR2 SNEGSKA, per germline (reference sequence). This chain's CDR3 is CTLGTLLNTEAFF. CDR3 nucleotide sequence: TGCACCCTCGGTACACTTTTAAACACTGAAGCTTTCTTT.

This clonotype was observed a few times. The V gene is TRBV20-1, the J gene TRBJ2-3; D gene uncertain. Germline CDR1 DFQATT, CDR2 SNEGSKA (reference sequence). The CDR3 has 13 residues. Trimming removed 3 bases from V and 2 bases from J, with 9 bases in between. This CDR3 is CSASQPDTDTQYF. In DNA form, the CDR3 reads TGCAGTGCTAGTCAGCCAGACACAGATACGCAGTATTTT.

This clonotype has at least ten counts. This sequence joins TRBV12-3 or TRBV12-4 and TRBJ1-2, with D uncertain. Trimming removed 3 bases from V and 0 bases from J, with 14 bases in between. This CDR3 is built from 16 residues. In nucleotides, the CDR3 is TGTGCCAGCAGTTTGGCGCTGGGAAGAGCTAACTATGGCTACACCTTC. It translates to CASSLALGRANYGYTF.

Comments on this clonotype: A read error may account for a junction end that differs from germline. The chain has TRBV5-3 and TRBJ2-7; D gene ambiguous. TRBV5-3 falls under the ORF class, with uncertain function. The CDR3 sequence is 15 residues long. This CDR3 reads CASSLGVRSGYEQYF. For the CDR3, the DNA is TGTGCCAGCAGCTTGGGCGTGAGGTCGGGTTACGAGCAGTACTTC.

The count of this clonotype is one. At one end, the junction sequence differs from germline, possibly due to a read error. The rearrangement joins TRBV3-1 to TRBJ1-2, with 7 bases fitting TRBD1. CDR1 is LGHDT and CDR2 is YNNKEL in the germline V gene (reference sequence). The CDR3 length is 12 residues. In DNA, the CDR3 is TGTGTCAGCAGAACAGGGGACTATGGCTACACCTTC. It translates to CVSRTGDYGYTF.

This chain uses TRBV12-5 with TRBJ1-4, with unresolved D. This CDR3 has 11 residues. CDR1 and CDR2 (germline): LGHNT, FRNRAP. The germline V and J ends were trimmed by 7 bases and 10 bases, with 10 bases remaining between them. CDR3 DNA: TGTGCTAGTGCCGACATTGGAAAACTGTTTTTT. It encodes CASADIGKLFF.

This clonotype was seen at least ten times. This sequence joins TRBV12-5 and TRBJ1-5, with D unresolved. Trimming took 6 bases from V and 0 from J, leaving 9 bases between them. The CDR3 covers 14 residues. Germline CDR1 LGHNT, CDR2 FRNRAP. The CDR3 region is CASGAGNSNQPQHF. CDR3 nucleotide sequence: TGTGCTAGTGGCGCCGGGAATAGCAATCAGCCCCAGCATTTT.

This clonotype has at least ten counts. The chain uses TRBV7-2 and TRBJ2-2; D is ambiguous. Germline CDR1 and CDR2: SGHTA and FQGNSA. V was trimmed by 9 bases and J by 6 bases, leaving 11 bases between them. The CDR3 is 12 residues long. CDR3 sequence (DNA): TGTGCCAGTCTCCGGGTTTCCGGGGAGCTGTTTTTT. Translation gives CASLRVSGELFF.

The genes are TRBV6-5 and TRBJ2-2; 7 positions match TRBD2. Germline V gene data show CDR1 as MNHEY and CDR2 as SVGAGI. This CDR3 is built from 20 residues. Trimming cost V 0 bases and J 0 bases; bases outside gene matches: 13. CDR3 nucleotide sequence: TGTGCCAGCAGTTACTCGGGGCCTATTGGGCTAGCGGCGAACACCGGGGAGCTGTTTTTT. Translated: CASSYSGPIGLAANTGELFF.

This clonotype was recorded a few times. The chain is built from TRBV6-2 or TRBV6-3 and TRBJ2-1; 9 positions agree with TRBD2. V shed 0 bases, J shed 3 bases, and the junction held 6 bases outside the gene matches. Germline-derived CDR1 and CDR2 are MNHEY and SVGEGT. The CDR3 totals 17 residues. As DNA, the CDR3 is TGTGCCAGCAGTTACTCGCGTAGCGGGGGCCTCTACAATGAGCAGTTCTTC. This encodes CASSYSRSGGLYNEQFF.

As to this clonotype: A much larger clonotype is one base distant, so this may be a read error. V is TRBV27 and J is TRBJ1-2, with D possibly TRBD1 on 5 matching bases. The germline V and J ends were trimmed by 5 bases and 2 bases, with 12 bases remaining between them. The CDR3 extends over 14 amino acids. Germline loops: CDR1 MNHEY, CDR2 SMNVEV (reference sequence). The DNA of the CDR3 is TGTGCCAGCAGTCAAACCAGGGAAAACTATGGCTACACCTTC. This encodes CASSQTRENYGYTF.

The CDR3 bases are TGTGCCAGCAGTACGCCCGAGGGAGAGACAGATACGCAGTATTTT. Translation gives CASSTPEGETDTQYF. The gene calls are TRBV28 and TRBJ2-3; possible D gene TRBD2, 5 bases. The V end was cut by 5 bases, the J end by 3 bases, with 15 bases between. Looked up from germline, CDR1 is MDHEN and CDR2 is SYDVKM. The CDR3 totals 15 residues.

The chain recombines TRBV6-5 with TRBJ2-2; the D call may be TRBD1 or TRBD2 (5 bases each). V was pared by 0 bases and J by 0 bases, with 11 bases between. This CDR3 is built from 17 residues. Per germline, CDR1 MNHEY and CDR2 SVGAGI. CDR3 sequence: CASSYSEGTANTGELFF. Here the CDR3 DNA reads TGTGCCAGCAGTTACTCTGAGGGGACGGCGAACACCGGGGAGCTGTTTTTT.

This clonotype was detected many times. The CDR3 sequence is CASSNGQGAQGQFF. The CDR3 nucleotides read TGTGCCAGCAGCAACGGACAGGGGGCGCAGGGGCAGTTCTTC. The chain recombines TRBV7-9 with TRBJ2-1; 11 nucleotides agree with TRBD1. Germline lookup yields CDR1 SEHNR and CDR2 FQNEAQ (reference sequence). The CDR3 sequence is 14 residues long. Trimming took 5 bases from V and 12 from J; bases not matched to a gene: 9.